The T cell receptor (beta chain) under discussion was sequenced for a study of blood T cell repertoires in COVID-19. Study details: COVID-19 samples collected from the United States, Italy and Spain covered acute and convalescent phases. Sample material is recorded as cDNA or gDNA derived from T cells, B-cell-depleted T cells, or PBMCs.

How the authors handled the data: For nucleated cells, counts were estimated from reference gene primer amplification. Repertoires were generated with immunoSEQ multiplex PCR, while TCRdb's copy carries only in-frame clones and drops some. The D gene and trimming were derived from the DNA, and the V and J assignments and clone size from that table. The sample lists approximately 210,000 clones, around 94% occurring once. Seattle enrolled patients during active infection and tracked them longitudinally. V lost 1 base to trimming and J lost 1 base, with 8 bases between them. CDR1 is LNHDA and CDR2 is SQIVND in the germline V gene (reference sequence). The CDR3 consists of 14 residues.

The source material was peripheral blood. The source is a man younger than 45 with COVID-19, enrolled during active disease. This chain joins TRBV19 and TRBJ2-7, with D tentatively TRBD1 (6 bases). CDR3 sequence: CASSIVGTSYEQYF. CDR3 bases: TGTGCCAGTAGTATAGTTGGGACATCCTACGAGCAGTACTTC. Full variable domain (rest looked up from reference TRBV19 and TRBJ2-7): DGGITQSPKYLFRKEGQNVTLSCEQNLNHDAMYWYRQDPGQGLRLIYYSQIVNDFQKGDIAEGYSVSREKKESFPLTVTSAQKNPTAFYLCASSIVGTSYEQYFGPGTRLTVT.